The clone carrying this T cell receptor (beta chain) was seen repeatedly, ten times or more. The antigen remains unidentified. The CDR3 length is 16 residues. V was shortened by 2 bases and J by 4 bases, with 15 bases between the two germline ends. Germline lookup yields CDR1 MDHEN and CDR2 SYDVKM. In the original analysis: A classifier for distant metastasis in papillary thyroid cancer was constructed using CDR3 differences observed across clinicopathological groups. TCRdb re-processed the PCR reads through MiXCR. The V and J calls were not made by the authors but by TCRdb's processing. The table lists 35,000 to 50,000 clones, roughly 14% of them singletons, with 9.5% in the top ten. All patients reached thyroid surgery having received no treatment beforehand. This sample is part of a study of metastatic and nonmetastatic thyroid tumors. At the level of the study: Where malignant and benign thyroid patients were concerned, repertoires were compared across blood and tumor or nodule tissue. Whole-study findings and limits: The study reportedly found significantly higher TCR beta diversity in malignant thyroid tumors than benign nodules, in blood and tumor.

The receptor comes from a female donor with papillary thyroid cancer or a benign thyroid nodule (not recorded which). Some clones in this sample may be carry-over from other donors' samples. The J gene is TRBJ1-3, the V gene TRBV28; tentatively, D is TRBD1 (5 bases). The specimen was blood. The DNA of the CDR3 is TGTGCCAGCAGTTTAGGGGGAGGGGTCGCCGGAAACACCATATATTTT. Encoded protein: CASSLGGGVAGNTIYF.